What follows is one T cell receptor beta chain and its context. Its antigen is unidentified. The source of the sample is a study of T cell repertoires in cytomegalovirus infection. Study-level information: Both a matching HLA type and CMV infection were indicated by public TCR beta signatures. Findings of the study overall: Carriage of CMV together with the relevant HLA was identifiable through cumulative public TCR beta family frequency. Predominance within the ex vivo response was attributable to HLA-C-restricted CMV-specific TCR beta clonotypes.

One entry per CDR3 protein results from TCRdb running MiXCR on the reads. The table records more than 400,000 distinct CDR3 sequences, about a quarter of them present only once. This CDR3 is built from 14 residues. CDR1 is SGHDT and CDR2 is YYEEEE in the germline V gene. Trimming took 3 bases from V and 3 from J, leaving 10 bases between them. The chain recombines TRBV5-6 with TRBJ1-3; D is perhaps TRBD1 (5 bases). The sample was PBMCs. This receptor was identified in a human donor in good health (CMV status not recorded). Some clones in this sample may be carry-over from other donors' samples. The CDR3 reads CASSYRTFGNTIYF. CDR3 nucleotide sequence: TGTGCCAGCAGCTATAGGACATTTGGAAACACCATATATTTT.